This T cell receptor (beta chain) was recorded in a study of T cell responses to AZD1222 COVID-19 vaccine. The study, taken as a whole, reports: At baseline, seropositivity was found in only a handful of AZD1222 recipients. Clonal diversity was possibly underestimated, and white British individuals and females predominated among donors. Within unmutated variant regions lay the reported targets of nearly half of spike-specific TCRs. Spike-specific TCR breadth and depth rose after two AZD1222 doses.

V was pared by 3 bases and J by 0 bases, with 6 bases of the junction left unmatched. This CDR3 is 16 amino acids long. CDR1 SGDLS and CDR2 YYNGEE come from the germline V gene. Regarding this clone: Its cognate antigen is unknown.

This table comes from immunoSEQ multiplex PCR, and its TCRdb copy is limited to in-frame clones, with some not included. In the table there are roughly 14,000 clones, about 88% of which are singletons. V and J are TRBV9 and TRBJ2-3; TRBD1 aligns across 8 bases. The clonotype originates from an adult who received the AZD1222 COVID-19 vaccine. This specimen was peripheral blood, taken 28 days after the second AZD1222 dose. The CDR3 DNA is TGTGCCAGCAGCGCCTACCGGGACAGGAGCACAGATACGCAGTATTTT. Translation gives CASSAYRDRSTDTQYF.